Following are 16 T cell receptor beta chains from one sample sequenced in a study of blood T cell repertoires in COVID-19. Using immunoSEQ multiplex PCR, the repertoire was profiled, and TCRdb retains in-frame clones only, with some absent. The sample holds some 70,000 clones, 85% to 90% seen once. The sequenced sample consisted of peripheral blood. The receptors shown here come from a man in his fifties with active COVID-19.

The V gene is TRBV7-2, the J gene TRBJ2-1, with D possibly TRBD2 on 6 matching bases. Trimming pared 6 bases from V and 0 bases from J, leaving 18 bases between. In germline, CDR1 is SGHTA, CDR2 FQGNSA. This CDR3 comprises 17 residues. For the CDR3, the DNA is TGTGCCAGCAGACCTTCGGGGGACCCCCGCTCCTACAATGAGCAGTTCTTC. It is translated as CASRPSGDPRSYNEQFF.

This clone was observed a handful of times. The chain carries TRBV7-2 and TRBJ1-2; D gene unclear. The V end lost 6 bases, the J end lost 3 bases, and 11 bases lay between the germline ends. The CDR3 is 13 amino acids. Germline V gene data show CDR1 as SGHTA and CDR2 as FQGNSA. CDR3: CASSPREHYGYTF. The DNA of the CDR3 is TGTGCCAGCAGTCCAAGAGAGCACTATGGCTACACCTTC.

The table lists this clone with a count of one. The rearrangement joins TRBV9 to TRBJ2-5; 13 nucleotides line up with TRBD2. Germline V gene data show CDR1 as SGDLS and CDR2 as YYNGEE. CDR3 length: 17 residues. With 3 bases clipped from V and 5 bases from J, the junction kept 10 bases outside the gene matches. The CDR3 is CASSAGLAGLAGETQYF. CDR3 nucleotides: TGTGCCAGCAGCGCCGGACTAGCGGGACTAGCGGGGGAGACCCAGTACTTC.

The chain couples TRBV7-9 to TRBJ2-3; D may be TRBD2 (6 bases). CDR1 and CDR2 (germline): SEHNR, FQNEAQ (reference sequence). With 3 bases removed from V and 0 bases from J, the gap between germline ends came to 13 bases. The CDR3 sequence is 16 residues long. CDR3 residues: CASSFQLAVSTDTQYF. Written as DNA, the CDR3 is TGTGCCAGCAGCTTTCAACTAGCCGTTAGCACAGATACGCAGTATTTT. The complete variable domain, with remaining parts taken from reference TRBV7-9 and TRBJ2-3, reads DTGVSQNPRHKITKRGQNVTFRCDPISEHNRLYWYRQTLGQGPEFLTYFQNEAQLEKSRLLSDRFSAERPKGSFSTLEIQRTEQGDSAMYLCASSFQLAVSTDTQYFGPGTRLTVL.

The chain is built from TRBV28 and TRBJ1-2; maybe TRBD1 (5 bases). V lost 4 bases, J lost 7 bases, and 16 bases lay in between. Per germline, CDR1 MDHEN and CDR2 SYDVKM. The CDR3 is 14 residues long. The DNA of the CDR3 is TGTGCCAGCAGTTCCCCGACAGCTTTTGTTGGCTACACCTTC. Protein sequence: CASSSPTAFVGYTF.

The rearrangement links TRBV18 to TRBJ1-4, with D uncertain. Trimming pared 2 bases from V and 6 bases from J, leaving 7 bases between. This CDR3 spans 13 amino acids. Looked up from germline, CDR1 is KGHSH and CDR2 is LQKENI. The chain's CDR3 is CASSPSLDEKLFF. CDR3 DNA sequence: TGTGCCAGCTCACCAAGCCTCGATGAAAAACTGTTTTTT.

The chain carries TRBV6-4 and TRBJ2-1; a possible D gene is TRBD2 (6 bases). The ends were cut back, 2 bases at V and 2 bases at J, with 7 bases in the middle. This CDR3 has 14 residues. Per the germline V gene, CDR1 is MRHNA and CDR2 is SNTAGT. The CDR3 DNA reads TGTGCCAGCAGTGACGGAGGGGCCTACAATGAGCAGTTCTTC. It encodes CASSDGGAYNEQFF.

This chain uses TRBV9 with TRBJ1-1; D gene unclear. The V and J ends lost 4 bases and 1 base respectively, with 11 bases between them. This CDR3 is built from 14 residues. Per the germline V gene, CDR1 is SGDLS and CDR2 is YYNGEE. The CDR3 sequence is CASSPPVANTEAFF. As DNA, the CDR3 is TGTGCCAGCAGCCCCCCCGTGGCGAACACTGAAGCTTTCTTT.

The chain uses TRBV6-1 and TRBJ1-3; TRBD1 matches 7 bases. From germline, CDR1 is MNHNS and CDR2 SASEGT. CDR3 length: 17 residues. Losses at the gene ends were 2 bases for V and 0 bases for J; bases not matched to a gene: 7. This CDR3 is CASSELGQIISGNTIYF. CDR3 in DNA: TGTGCCAGCAGTGAACTGGGACAGATCATCTCTGGAAACACCATATATTTT.

The V gene is TRBV27, the J gene TRBJ1-1; 10 positions match TRBD1. In germline, CDR1 is MNHEY, CDR2 SMNVEV (reference sequence). This CDR3 region has 15 residues. V was pared by 3 bases and J by 0 bases, with 1 base of the junction left unmatched. CDR3 protein: CASSLTGGMNTEAFF. Here the CDR3 DNA reads TGTGCCAGCAGTTTGACAGGGGGCATGAACACTGAAGCTTTCTTT.

The gene calls are TRBV3-1 (or the pseudogene TRBV3-2) and TRBJ1-2; weak D call: TRBD1 (6 bases). The V gene's germline CDR1 is LGHDT and CDR2 YNNKEL (reference sequence). V was trimmed by 4 bases and J by 8 bases, leaving 20 bases between them. The CDR3 is 15 amino acids. CDR3 sequence (DNA): TGTGCCAGCAGCCCCTGGGGTGGGGGCGAAGGGGGCTACACCTTC. Translation gives CASSPWGGGEGGYTF.

V and J are TRBV28 and TRBJ2-1; 7 nucleotides match TRBD2. V lost 8 bases and J lost 3; bases outside the gene matches: 4. CDR1 is MDHEN and CDR2 is SYDVKM in the germline V gene. This CDR3 spans 13 amino acids. CDR3: CASGSSGYNEQFF. The CDR3, as DNA: TGTGCCAGCGGCTCTAGCGGCTACAATGAGCAGTTCTTC. Drawing the rest from reference TRBV28 and TRBJ2-1, the complete variable domain is DVKVTQSSRYLVKRTGEKVFLECVQDMDHENMFWYRQDPGLGLRLIYFSYDVKMKEKGDIPEGYSVSREKKERFSLILESASTNQTSMYLCASGSSGYNEQFFGPGTRLTVL.

The rearrangement links TRBV5-1 to TRBJ2-5; tentative D call: TRBD1 (6 bases). V was trimmed by 0 bases and J by 4 bases, leaving 10 bases between them. Germline CDR1 and CDR2: SGHRS and YFSETQ. The CDR3 consists of 14 residues. The CDR3 sequence: CASSLATQGETQYF. The DNA of the CDR3 is TGCGCCAGCAGCTTGGCCACACAGGGAGAGACCCAGTACTTC.

V gene TRBV6-2 or TRBV6-3 combines with J gene TRBJ1-1; 7 bases are shared with TRBD1. The CDR3 is 14 residues long. Losses at the gene ends were 6 bases for V and 5 bases for J; bases not matched to a gene: 9. CDR1 MNHEY and CDR2 SVGEGT come from the germline V gene. The CDR3 DNA reads TGTGCCAGCAGCCCCAACAGGGGCGGAACTGAAGCTTTCTTT. Amino acid sequence: CASSPNRGGTEAFF.

This chain uses TRBV5-1 with TRBJ2-7; 9 nucleotides line up with TRBD1. The J segment lost 4 bases and the V segment lost 3 bases, leaving 8 bases of the junction unmatched. There are 15 residues in the CDR3. CDR1 SGHRS and CDR2 YFSETQ come from the germline V gene. CDR3 amino acids: CASSWGRDRVYEQYF. CDR3 DNA: TGCGCCAGCAGCTGGGGCCGGGACAGGGTGTACGAGCAGTACTTC.

CDR3 loop: CAWKQGNYNSPLHF. The DNA of the CDR3 is TGTGCCTGGAAACAGGGAAATTATAATTCACCCCTCCACTTT. The chain has TRBV30 and TRBJ1-6; possible D gene TRBD1, 6 bases. Per the germline V gene, CDR1 is GTSNPN and CDR2 is SVGIG (reference sequence). V dropped 4 bases and J dropped 4 bases, with 11 bases sitting between them. CDR3 size: 14 residues.